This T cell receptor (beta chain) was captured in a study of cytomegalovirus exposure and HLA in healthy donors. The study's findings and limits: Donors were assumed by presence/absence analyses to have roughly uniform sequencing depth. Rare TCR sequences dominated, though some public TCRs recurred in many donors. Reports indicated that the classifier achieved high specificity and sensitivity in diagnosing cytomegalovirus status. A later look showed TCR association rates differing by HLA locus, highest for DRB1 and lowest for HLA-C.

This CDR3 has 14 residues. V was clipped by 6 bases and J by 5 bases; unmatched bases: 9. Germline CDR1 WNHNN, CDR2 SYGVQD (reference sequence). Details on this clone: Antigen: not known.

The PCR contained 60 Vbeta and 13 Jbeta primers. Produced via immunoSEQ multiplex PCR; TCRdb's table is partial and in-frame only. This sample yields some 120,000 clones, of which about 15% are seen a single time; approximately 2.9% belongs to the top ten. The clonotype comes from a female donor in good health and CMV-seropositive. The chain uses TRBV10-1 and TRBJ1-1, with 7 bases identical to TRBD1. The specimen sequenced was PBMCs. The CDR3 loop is CASRLDRALTEAFF. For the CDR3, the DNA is TGCGCCAGCAGACTTGACAGGGCCCTGACTGAAGCTTTCTTT.